The clone carrying this T cell receptor beta chain was seen once. What it recognizes is unknown. The data are from a study of cytomegalovirus exposure and HLA in healthy donors. V shed 3 bases and J shed 3 bases, with 12 bases lying between them. From germline, CDR1 is KGHSH and CDR2 LQKENI. This CDR3 region has 15 residues. The donors were in the roughly 110-subject validation cohort; that cohort was separate from the roughly 730-subject first cohort. Notes on the study in general: Investigators reported about 160 TCR beta chains as tied to cytomegalovirus. It was reported that the classifier diagnosed cytomegalovirus status with high specificity and sensitivity in both the original and validation cohorts.

The method was immunoSEQ multiplex PCR; TCRdb's version includes in-frame clones alone and lacks a portion of them. The sample has about 360,000 clones; 70% to 90% are singletons. V usage is TRBV18 and J usage is TRBJ1-5, with unresolved D. This clonotype originated in a woman younger than 35 in good health and CMV-seronegative. The sample taken for sequencing was PBMCs. In nucleotides, the CDR3 is TGTGCCAGCTCACCGTCAAGCAATCCCAATCAGCCCCAGCATTTT. Its translation is CASSPSSNPNQPQHF. Based on the CDR3 plus reference TRBV18 and TRBJ1-5, the full variable domain is NAGVMQNPRHLVRRRGQEARLRCSPMKGHSHVYWYRQLPEEGLKFMVYLQKENIIDESGMPKERFSAEFPKEGPSILRIQQVVRGDSAAYFCASSPSSNPNQPQHFGDGTRLSIL.